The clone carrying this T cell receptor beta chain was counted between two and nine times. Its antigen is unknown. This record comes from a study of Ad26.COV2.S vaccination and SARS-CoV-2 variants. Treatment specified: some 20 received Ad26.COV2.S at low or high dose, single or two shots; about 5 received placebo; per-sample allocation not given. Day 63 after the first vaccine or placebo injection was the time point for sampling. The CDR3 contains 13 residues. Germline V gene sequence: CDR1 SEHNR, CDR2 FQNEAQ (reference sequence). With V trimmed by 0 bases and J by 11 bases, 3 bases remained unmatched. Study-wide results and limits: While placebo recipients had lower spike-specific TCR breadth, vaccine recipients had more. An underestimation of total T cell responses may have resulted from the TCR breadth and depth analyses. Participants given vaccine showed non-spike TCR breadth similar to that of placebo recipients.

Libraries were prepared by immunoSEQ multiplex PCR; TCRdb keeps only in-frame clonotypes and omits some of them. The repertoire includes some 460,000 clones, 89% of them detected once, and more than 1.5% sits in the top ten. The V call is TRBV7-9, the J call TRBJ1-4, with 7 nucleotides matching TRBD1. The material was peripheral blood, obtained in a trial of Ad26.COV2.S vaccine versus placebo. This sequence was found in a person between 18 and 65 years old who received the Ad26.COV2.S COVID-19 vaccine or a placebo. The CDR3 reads CASSLAGTEKLFF. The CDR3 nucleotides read TGTGCCAGCAGCTTAGCCGGGACAGAGAAACTGTTTTTT.